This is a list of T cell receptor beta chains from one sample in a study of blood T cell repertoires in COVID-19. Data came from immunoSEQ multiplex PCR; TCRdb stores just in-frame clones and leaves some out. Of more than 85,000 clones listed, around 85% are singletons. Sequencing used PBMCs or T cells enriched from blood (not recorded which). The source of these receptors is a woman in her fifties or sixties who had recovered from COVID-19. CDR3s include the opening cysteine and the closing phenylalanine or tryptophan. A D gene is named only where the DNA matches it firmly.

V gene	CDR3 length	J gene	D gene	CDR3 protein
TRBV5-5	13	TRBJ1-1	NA	CASSSRTEVEAFF
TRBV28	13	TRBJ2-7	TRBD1	CASRQTGVWEQYF
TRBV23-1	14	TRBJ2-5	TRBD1	CASTMTGRGETQYF
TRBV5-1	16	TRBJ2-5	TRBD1	CASSVNPTGGGETQYF
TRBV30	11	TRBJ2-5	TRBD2	CAWLSGGTQYF
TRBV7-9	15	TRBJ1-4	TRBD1	CASSPRTGEDEKLFF
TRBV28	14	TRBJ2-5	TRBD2	CASSYPSGQETQYF
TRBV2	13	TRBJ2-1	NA	CASSETEYNEQFF
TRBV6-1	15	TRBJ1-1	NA	CASSELGQGNTEAFF
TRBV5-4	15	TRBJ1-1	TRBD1	CASSLGGTGNTEAFF
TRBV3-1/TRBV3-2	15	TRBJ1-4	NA	CASSQAGVSDEKLFF
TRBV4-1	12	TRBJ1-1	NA	CASSSFSAEAFF
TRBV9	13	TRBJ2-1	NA	CASSDGNYNEQFF
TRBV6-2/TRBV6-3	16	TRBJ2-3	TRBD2	CASSARLAGIPDTQYF
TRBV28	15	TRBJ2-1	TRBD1	CASSPTGAGGHEQFF
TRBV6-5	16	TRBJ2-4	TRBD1	CASSYSIWDRGNIQYF